This T cell receptor beta chain appears in the sequencing data of a study of blood T cell repertoires in COVID-19. On the study more broadly: T cells, B-cell-depleted T cells, or PBMCs provided the cDNA or gDNA that served as material.

Losses at the gene ends were 4 bases for V and 14 bases for J; bases not matched to a gene: 10. The CDR3 runs to 13 residues. Germline V gene sequence: CDR1 SGHDT, CDR2 YYEEEE. This clone appeared a single time. Original processing notes: Quantification of nucleated cells was approximated via reference gene primer amplification. Produced via immunoSEQ multiplex PCR; TCRdb's table is partial and in-frame only. The V and J calls and clone size are taken from that table; D and trimming were inferred from the DNA. Of about 100,000 clones listed, just under 80% were seen once; the top ten hold 9% to 14%. This receptor was identified in a woman aged 70-85 years with acute or convalescent COVID-19. The sequencing input was peripheral blood. The chain has TRBV5-6 and TRBJ2-1; 9 bases fit TRBD1. The CDR3 DNA follows: TGTGCCAGCAGCAGGAGTACGGGACAGGGCGAGTTCTTC. Amino acids: CASSRSTGQGEFF.